A single sample is the source of the 18 T cell receptor beta chains below, sequenced in a study of blood T cell repertoires in COVID-19. The repertoire was sequenced with immunoSEQ multiplex PCR; TCRdb's copy has only in-frame clones and lacks some. The sample contains approximately 200,000 clones, about nine tenths of which appear only once. Sequenced material: PBMCs or T cells enriched from blood (not recorded which). These receptors were obtained from a woman aged 25-40 years who had recovered from COVID-19.

This clone was found once. This chain joins TRBV5-8 and TRBJ2-7; unclear D gene. Germline V CDR1 and CDR2: SGHTS, YDEGEE. V gave up 4 bases and J gave up 0 bases, with 17 bases separating them. The CDR3 covers 16 residues. The CDR3 region has the DNA TGTGCCAGCAGCCTCTCAATCGGTCGTAGCTCCTACGAGCAGTACTTC. This sequence encodes CASSLSIGRSSYEQYF. Combining the CDR3 with reference TRBV5-8 and TRBJ2-7 gives the whole variable domain EAGVTQSPTHLIKTRGQQATLRCSPISGHTSVYWYQQALGLGLQFLLWYDEGEERNRGNFPPRFSGRQFPNYSSELNVNALELEDSALYLCASSLSIGRSSYEQYFGPGTRLTVT.

The chain combines TRBV7-9 with TRBJ1-1, with D tentatively TRBD1 (5 bases). The germline V gene encodes CDR1 SEHNR and CDR2 FQNEAQ (reference sequence). The CDR3 is 12 amino acids. V was shortened by 0 bases and J by 10 bases, with 9 bases between the two germline ends. CDR3 residues: CASSLADSPAFF. The CDR3 DNA reads TGTGCCAGCAGCTTAGCTGACAGCCCAGCTTTCTTT. Full variable domain (remainder filled in from reference TRBV7-9 and TRBJ1-1): DTGVSQNPRHKITKRGQNVTFRCDPISEHNRLYWYRQTLGQGPEFLTYFQNEAQLEKSRLLSDRFSAERPKGSFSTLEIQRTEQGDSAMYLCASSLADSPAFFGQGTRLTVV.

The V gene is TRBV4-3, the J gene TRBJ1-1; possibly TRBD1 for D (5 bases). Trimming pared 3 bases from V and 1 base from J, leaving 9 bases between. Germline lookup yields CDR1 LGHNA and CDR2 YSLEER. The CDR3 is made up of 14 amino acids. CDR3 bases: TGCGCCAGCAGCCATGGACAACCGAACACTGAAGCTTTCTTT. This sequence encodes CASSHGQPNTEAFF.

V is TRBV12-3 or TRBV12-4 and J is TRBJ2-7, with D unclear. The CDR3 sequence is 12 residues long. V shed 3 bases and J shed 2 bases, with 5 bases lying between them. CDR3 region: CASSFTTYEQYF. The CDR3 DNA is TGTGCCAGCAGTTTTACAACCTACGAGCAGTACTTC.

The V gene is TRBV7-9, the J gene TRBJ1-1; the D is unclear. The CDR3 sequence is 18 residues long. CDR1 SEHNR and CDR2 FQNEAQ come from the germline V gene (reference sequence). V was cut by 5 bases and J by 3 bases, with 25 bases left in between. Written as DNA, the CDR3 is TGTGCCAGCAGCGGCCGGCTCGGAACACTAATAGTCGACACTGAAGCTTTCTTT. Encoded protein: CASSGRLGTLIVDTEAFF.

This chain joins TRBV9 and TRBJ1-2; unclear D gene. This CDR3 comprises 15 residues. Germline assignment: CDR1 SGDLS and CDR2 YYNGEE. V was cut by 0 bases and J by 5 bases, with 14 bases left in between. CDR3 coding DNA: TGTGCCAGCAGCGTAGCCCCTTCCCAGGCTTATGGCTACACCTTC. Its translation is CASSVAPSQAYGYTF.

This chain connects TRBV7-3 to TRBJ2-1, with a possible D match to TRBD1 (6 bases). The V end lost 8 bases, the J end lost 10 bases, and 15 bases lay between the germline ends. The CDR3 is 12 residues long. CDR1 is SGHTA, CDR2 FQGTGA, per germline. The CDR3 sequence is CASAIGQGEQFF. The CDR3 coding sequence is TGTGCCAGCGCGATCGGGCAGGGGGAGCAGTTCTTC.

This clone was detected only once. CDR3 residues: CASSPRSSYNSPLHF. CDR3 DNA sequence: TGTGCCAGCAGCCCTCGTAGCTCCTATAATTCACCCCTCCACTTT. The V and J genes are TRBV16 and TRBJ1-6; no firm D call. V was pared by 4 bases and J by 0 bases, with 7 bases between. Germline values: CDR1 KGHSY, CDR2 FQNENV. The CDR3 runs to 15 residues.

The J gene is TRBJ2-1, the V gene TRBV5-4, with 11 bases fitting TRBD2. Germline loops: CDR1 SGHNT, CDR2 YYREEE (reference sequence). The J segment lost 4 bases and the V segment lost 4 bases, leaving 4 bases of the junction unmatched. The CDR3 contains 15 residues. The CDR3 DNA reads as TGTGCCAGCAGCGTACTAGCGGGGGCGTACAATGAGCAGTTCTTC. Its translation: CASSVLAGAYNEQFF.

The chain uses TRBV10-3 and TRBJ2-7, with D possibly being TRBD1 (5 bases). Germline CDR1 ENHRY, CDR2 SYGVKD. V gave up 4 bases and J gave up 6 bases, with 13 bases separating them. The CDR3 sequence is 13 residues long. As DNA, the CDR3 is TGTGCCATCAGTGCCTACGGACAAAGCGAGCAGTACTTC. Its protein is CAISAYGQSEQYF.

The V gene is TRBV30, the J gene TRBJ1-2; D possibly corresponds to TRBD1 (5 bases). Germline CDR1 GTSNPN, CDR2 SVGIG (reference sequence). CDR3 length: 13 amino acids. Trimming took 3 bases from V and 7 from J, leaving 15 bases between them. In nucleotides, the CDR3 is TGTGCCTGGAGGGATCCCGGGACTTCTGGCTACACCTTC. It specifies CAWRDPGTSGYTF.

As DNA, the CDR3 is TGTGCCAGCAGTTACTCCGAGGACAGCTATGGCTACACCTTC. It yields the protein CASSYSEDSYGYTF. The chain couples TRBV6-5 to TRBJ1-2; D is possibly TRBD1 (6 bases). The CDR3 contains 14 residues. Trimming removed 0 bases at V and 4 bases at J, with 9 bases between. CDR1 is MNHEY and CDR2 is SVGAGI in the germline V gene.

The gene calls are TRBV5-1 and TRBJ1-1; D is ambiguous. Germline V gene sequence: CDR1 SGHRS, CDR2 YFSETQ. The CDR3 runs 16 residues. Trimming cost V 0 bases and J 4 bases, with 16 bases left between them. CDR3 sequence reads: CASSLVGRQISTEAFF. Here the CDR3 DNA reads TGCGCCAGCAGCTTGGTGGGGAGGCAGATCAGCACTGAAGCTTTCTTT.

This clone was seen a single time. The chain recombines TRBV4-3 with TRBJ2-1, with no clear D. The length of the CDR3 is 16 residues. The germline CDR1 and CDR2 sequences are LGHNA and YSLEER. Trimming removed 2 bases from V and 4 bases from J, with 15 bases in between. CDR3 sequence (DNA): TGCGCCAGCAGCCAACAGACTCCCTCCGGGTACAATGAGCAGTTCTTC. It yields the protein CASSQQTPSGYNEQFF.

This clone occurred once. The chain recombines TRBV4-3 with TRBJ1-2, with a possible D match to TRBD1 (5 bases). Germline V lookup: CDR1 LGHNA, CDR2 YSLEER. The germline V and J ends were trimmed by 1 base and 6 bases, with 18 bases remaining between them. This CDR3 contains 16 residues. The CDR3 spells CASSQASQGDMDGYTF. DNA for the CDR3: TGCGCCAGCAGCCAAGCCTCCCAGGGTGATATGGATGGCTACACCTTC.

The count of this clone is one. The chain is built from TRBV18 and TRBJ1-3; D perhaps matches TRBD1 (5 bases). The V gene's germline CDR1 is KGHSH and CDR2 LQKENI. The germline V and J ends were trimmed by 4 bases and 9 bases, with 22 bases remaining between them. There are 16 residues in the CDR3. The CDR3 region has the DNA TGTGCCAGCTCACTCCAGGCGCAGGCGGGGACTACCACCATATATTTT. Protein: CASSLQAQAGTTTIYF.

With respect to this clone: Other nucleotide sequences in the sample specify the same CDR3. J is TRBJ2-1 and V is TRBV7-2; 13 nucleotides align to TRBD2. Germline V lookup: CDR1 SGHTA, CDR2 FQGNSA. This CDR3 is 15 amino acids long. V gave up 4 bases and J gave up 6 bases; unmatched junction bases: 3. Here the CDR3 DNA reads TGTGCCAGCAGCTCTGGACTAGCGGGAGTCAATGAGCAGTTCTTC. Its translation: CASSSGLAGVNEQFF.

The J gene is TRBJ2-7, the V gene TRBV27; 9 bases are a match to TRBD2. CDR1 and CDR2 from the germline V gene are MNHEY and SMNVEV (reference sequence). V lost 2 bases and J lost 3; bases outside the gene matches: 2. The CDR3 is 14 amino acids. For the CDR3, the DNA is TGTGCCAGCAGTTTACGGCGGGAGGGCTACGAGCAGTACTTC. Protein product: CASSLRREGYEQYF.